What follows describes a single T cell receptor beta chain. While infection was still active, Seattle patients were enrolled and then followed longitudinally. The data belong to a study of blood T cell repertoires in COVID-19. The CDR3 totals 14 residues. Germline CDR1 reads SGHTA; CDR2 reads FQGTGA. J lost 9 bases, V lost 6 bases, and 6 bases had no gene match. Measured with immunoSEQ multiplex PCR; TCRdb has only the in-frame clones, and not every one. Here the sample spans around 310,000 clones, around 90% being singletons. The rearrangement links TRBV7-3 to TRBJ1-6; TRBD1 matches 9 bases. This receptor was taken from a woman in her twenties or thirties with COVID-19, enrolled during active disease. The specimen was peripheral blood. This chain's CDR3 is CASSDGQGISPLHF. Here the CDR3 DNA reads TGTGCCAGCAGTGATGGACAGGGGATTTCACCCCTCCACTTT.